A selection of T cell receptor beta chains follows, all from one sample in a study of T cells in Graves' hyperthyroidism and ophthalmopathy. TCRdb passed the multiplex PCR reads through MiXCR, listing each CDR3 protein once. The profile covers 600,000 to 800,000 distinct CDR3 sequences, with just over 35% appearing a single time and around 32% taken by the ten largest. Material: blood. All receptors come from a woman aged 40 to 50 with Graves' hyperthyroidism. Each CDR3 is given with its conserved first and last residue. The D gene is left open where the match is weak. Clone size is not always given. Where it is, it says once, few, many or a class for expanded clones.

J gene	clone size	D gene	V gene	CDR3 DNA	CDR3 protein
TRBJ2-2	-	-	TRBV29-1	TGCAGCGGAGGGGAGCTGTTTTTT	CSGGELFF
TRBJ1-1	many	TRBD1	TRBV20-1	TGCAGTGCTAGTTCCCCGGGACAGGGTAACACTGAAGCTTTCTTT	CSASSPGQGNTEAFF
TRBJ1-5	-	-	TRBV14	TGTGCCAGCAGCCTAAGGGGCCGGGATCAGCCCCAGCATTTT	CASSLRGRDQPQHF
TRBJ2-4	-	-	TRBV10-3	TGTGCCATCAGTTCCGGGACGCTGAAAAACATTCAGTACTTC	CAISSGTLKNIQYF
TRBJ2-5	-	-	TRBV10-3	TGTGCCATCAGTGAGACAGGGAAAGAGACCCAGTACTTC	CAISETGKETQYF
TRBJ2-7	-	-	TRBV24-1	TGTGCCACCAGTGACTCAGGCAGCGGCTTTCCCTACGAGCAGTACTTC	CATSDSGSGFPYEQYF
TRBJ1-2	-	-	TRBV6-5	TGTGCCAGCGAGTGGGCTACGGGGTTTCGTGGCTACACCTTC	CASEWATGFRGYTF
TRBJ2-5	many	TRBD2	TRBV9	TGTGCCAGCAGCGCGACGGGGGGTCAAGAGACCCAGTACTTC	CASSATGGQETQYF
TRBJ2-7	-	-	TRBV7-8	TGTGCCAGCAGCTTACATGGGGGGCGGCGGTACTTC	CASSLHGGRRYF
TRBJ2-2	many	TRBD1	TRBV10-3	TGTGCCATGGCGGACAGGGGCGGCGGGGAGCTGTTTTTT	CAMADRGGGELFF
TRBJ1-5	few	-	TRBV25-1	TGTGCCAGCATCCCACCGGAAAATCAGCCCCAGCATTTT	CASIPPENQPQHF
TRBJ1-5	many	TRBD1	TRBV9	TGTGCCAGCAGCGCCACAGGGGGCGGGAATCAGCCCCAGCATTTT	CASSATGGGNQPQHF
TRBJ1-4	many	-	TRBV10-3	TGTGCCATCAGTGAGTCTCCCAGTCGGGAAAAACTGTTTTTT	CAISESPSREKLFF
TRBJ1-5	many	-	TRBV10-3	TGTGCCACCGGAAAGGACAGTCAAGAACGCCAGCCCCAGCATTTT	CATGKDSQERQPQHF
TRBJ1-6	few	-	TRBV9	TGTGCCAGCAGCGTATCCAGGGACCAGGAGAATTCACCCCTCCACTTT	CASSVSRDQENSPLHF
TRBJ1-1	-	TRBD1	TRBV15	TGTGCCACCAGCAGGAGGCCGGGACAGAGTCAGCCTGAAGCTTTCTTT	CATSRRPGQSQPEAFF
TRBJ1-6	many	TRBD1	TRBV9	TGTGCCAGCAGCGTAGGGTTCGGGACAGGGGTTTCACCCCTCCACTTT	CASSVGFGTGVSPLHF
TRBJ1-1	many	-	TRBV20-1	TGCAGTGCTAGTGGTAGCAGGGTTGGCACTGAAGCTTTCTTT	CSASGSRVGTEAFF
TRBJ2-7	-	TRBD1	TRBV7-9	TGTGCCAGCAGCCCGAATTCCGGGACAGGGGGCGAGCAGTACTTC	CASSPNSGTGGEQYF
TRBJ1-6	few	-	TRBV6-5	TGTGCCAGCAGTTACGATGATGGGGGAGTCCGAATTTCACCCCTCCACTTT	CASSYDDGGVRISPLHF
TRBJ2-7	few	-	TRBV6-5	TGTGCCAGCAGAGCGACAATGGGGTCCTACGAGCAGTACTTC	CASRATMGSYEQYF
TRBJ1-6	few	-	TRBV6-2/TRBV6-3	TGTGCCAGCAGTTACTACACAGGGCGTTTCGTACCCCTCCACTTT	CASSYYTGRFVPLHF
TRBJ1-2	-	-	TRBV7-2	TGTGCCAGCAGCATACCCCCCGGATGGGAGGATGACTACACCTTC	CASSIPPGWEDDYTF
TRBJ1-1	many	-	TRBV11-3	TGTGCCAGCAGCCGGACTGACAGGAGGACCACTGAAGCTTTCTTT	CASSRTDRRTTEAFF
TRBJ1-2	-	-	TRBV10-3	TGTGCCAGCAGCCTCCACTTGACGGGGACTAACTATGGCTACACCTTC	CASSLHLTGTNYGYTF
TRBJ1-4	-	-	TRBV10-3	TGTGCCATCAGTGACCGTGACTGGGGTTCGGCTAATGAAAAACTGTTTTTT	CAISDRDWGSANEKLFF
TRBJ2-6	few	-	TRBV7-2	TGTGCCAGCAGCTTAGCTCTGGGGGCCAACGTCCTGACTTTC	CASSLALGANVLTF
TRBJ1-3	few	-	TRBV5-1	TGCGCCAGCAGCTTTGGGGACCCTGGAGACACCATATATTTT	CASSFGDPGDTIYF
TRBJ2-3	-	TRBD1	TRBV7-2	TGTGCCAGCAGGCCTCCGGGACAGGGAACAGATACGCAGTATTTT	CASRPPGQGTDTQYF
TRBJ1-1	many	TRBD1	TRBV19	TGTGCCAGTAGTCCGCAGGGGGCTGAAGCTTTCTTT	CASSPQGAEAFF
TRBJ1-2	-	-	TRBV24-1	TGTGCCAGCAGCCCACGGGACATTCTGGGCTACACCTTC	CASSPRDILGYTF
TRBJ1-4	-	-	TRBV28	TGTGCCAGCAGTGCCCAGGGACTTAATGTAAAACTGTTTTTT	CASSAQGLNVKLFF
TRBJ2-7	many	TRBD1	TRBV20-1	TGCAGTGCTAGATTGACAGGGCATACCTACGAGCAGTACTTC	CSARLTGHTYEQYF
TRBJ2-2	-	TRBD1	TRBV27	TGTGCCATTATGGACAGGGACGGGGAGCTGTTTTTT	CAIMDRDGELFF
TRBJ1-1	-	-	TRBV25-1	TGTGCCAGCAGCCCGGGACCTAGGGCTGAAGCTTTCTTT	CASSPGPRAEAFF
TRBJ1-2	many	-	TRBV7-8	TGTGCCAGCAGCTTATTAGGGCAAGGTTACTATGGCTACACCTTC	CASSLLGQGYYGYTF
TRBJ2-3	-	-	TRBV7-2	TGTGCCAGCAGCTTATGGTCAGGTAGCGGCACAGATACGCAGTATTTT	CASSLWSGSGTDTQYF
TRBJ2-7	few	-	TRBV4-3	TGCGCCAGCAGCCAGAGCTCTAGGGGGGTTGGCGAGCAGTACTTC	CASSQSSRGVGEQYF
TRBJ1-2	-	-	TRBV7-9	TGTGCCAGCAGCTTAGTGGGCAAAGGTCGCACCTTC	CASSLVGKGRTF
TRBJ1-4	many	-	TRBV6-5	TGTGCCAGCAGAACACAGGACGAAAAACTGTTTTTT	CASRTQDEKLFF
TRBJ2-7	-	TRBD1	TRBV10-3	TGTGCCATCAGAGCCGGGACAGGGCCGACCTACGAGCAGTACTTC	CAIRAGTGPTYEQYF
TRBJ1-6	-	-	TRBV7-2	TGTGCCAGCAGCCCGGAGGTCCTGAATTCACCCCTCCACTTT	CASSPEVLNSPLHF